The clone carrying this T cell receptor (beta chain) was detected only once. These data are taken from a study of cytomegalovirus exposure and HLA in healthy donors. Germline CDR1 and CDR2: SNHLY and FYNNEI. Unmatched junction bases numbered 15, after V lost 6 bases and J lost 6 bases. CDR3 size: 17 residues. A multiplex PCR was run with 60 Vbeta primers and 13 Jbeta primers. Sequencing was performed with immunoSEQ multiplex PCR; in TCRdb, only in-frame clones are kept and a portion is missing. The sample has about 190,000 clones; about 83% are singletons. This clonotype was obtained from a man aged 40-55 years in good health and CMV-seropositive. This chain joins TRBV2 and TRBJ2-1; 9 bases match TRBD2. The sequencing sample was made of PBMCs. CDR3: CASSRTSAKGGRNEQFF. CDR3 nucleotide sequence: TGTGCCAGCAGCAGGACTAGCGCGAAGGGAGGTCGCAATGAGCAGTTCTTC.